A single sample is the source of the 25 T cell receptor beta chains below, sequenced in a study of PD-1 blockade in classical Hodgkin lymphoma. Every patient was affected by relapse after autologous stem cell transplantation, while exposure to brentuximab vedotin was not uniform. Libraries were prepared by immunoSEQ multiplex PCR; TCRdb keeps only in-frame clonotypes and omits some of them. The sample has tens of thousands of clones; 88% are singletons. Sample: peripheral blood mononuclear cells (PBMCs), taken at baseline. The receptor source for this set is a human donor with classical Hodgkin lymphoma.

This clone was counted once. This chain connects TRBV28 to TRBJ2-2; TRBD1 aligns across 7 bases. This CDR3 spans 14 amino acids. CDR1 is MDHEN and CDR2 is SYDVKM in the germline V gene. After removal of 6 bases from V and 7 bases from J, the junction contained 8 bases not matched to a gene. Here the CDR3 DNA reads TGTGCCAGCAGCCACAGGGGTCTTGGCGGGGAGCTGTTTTTT. Protein: CASSHRGLGGELFF.

The gene calls are TRBV5-1 and TRBJ2-7; no clear D. V was clipped by 5 bases and J by 11 bases, with 14 bases between them. The CDR3 covers 11 residues. Germline CDR1 and CDR2: SGHRS and YFSETQ. CDR3 residues: CASSYGDVEYF. The CDR3 bases are TGCGCCAGCAGTTACGGTGACGTTGAGTACTTC.

The chain recombines TRBV28 with TRBJ2-1; D perhaps matches TRBD2 (6 bases). CDR3 length: 14 residues. Germline loops: CDR1 MDHEN, CDR2 SYDVKM. Trimming stripped 5 bases from V and 3 bases from J, with 11 bases between. The DNA for the CDR3 is TGTGCCAGCAGTCTCCCGGGGGACTACAATGAGCAGTTCTTC. Its protein is CASSLPGDYNEQFF.

This rearrangement joins TRBV11-2 to TRBJ2-7; D ambiguous. V dropped 6 bases and J dropped 4 bases, with 7 bases sitting between them. The CDR3 has 11 residues. CDR1 is SGHAT, CDR2 FQNNGV, per germline. CDR3 loop: CASRRSYEQYF. The CDR3 nucleotides read TGTGCCAGCAGGAGATCGTACGAGCAGTACTTC.

V is TRBV4-3 and J is TRBJ1-1; D gene uncertain. Per the germline V gene, CDR1 is LGHNA and CDR2 is YSLEER. The length of the CDR3 is 13 residues. The V end lost 1 base, the J end lost 5 bases, and 8 bases lay between the germline ends. Here the CDR3 DNA reads TGCGCCAGCAGCCAAGGTCTGGGGACTGAAGCTTTCTTT. Its protein is CASSQGLGTEAFF.

This clone occurred once. The gene calls are TRBV7-3 and TRBJ2-3, with TRBD2 matching 7 bases. The germline CDR1 and CDR2 sequences are SGHTA and FQGTGA. After removal of 2 bases from V and 4 bases from J, the junction contained 9 bases not matched to a gene. The CDR3 consists of 16 residues. The CDR3 DNA is TGTGCCAGCAGCTTAGGGGGACTAACATATTCAGATACGCAGTATTTT. It yields the protein CASSLGGLTYSDTQYF.

The chain is built from TRBV27 and TRBJ2-1; TRBD1 might be the D (6 bases). The V gene lost 6 bases and the J gene lost 2 bases, with 14 bases spanning the gap. The CDR3 has 15 residues. In germline, CDR1 is MNHEY, CDR2 SMNVEV (reference sequence). The DNA for the CDR3 is TGTGCCAGCAGACCCTTGACAGGTACCTACAATGAGCAGTTCTTC. Protein sequence: CASRPLTGTYNEQFF.

The sample holds one count of this clone. The chain carries TRBV6-1 and TRBJ2-7; D is perhaps TRBD2 (8 bases). CDR3 size: 15 residues. Trimming shortened V by 2 bases and J by 6 bases, and 17 bases separated the two germline ends. Per the germline V gene, CDR1 is MNHNS and CDR2 is SASEGT. Here the CDR3 DNA reads TGTGCCAGCAGTGAAAACGGGAGGGGGCTCCGCGAGCAGTACTTC. It codes for CASSENGRGLREQYF.

V usage is TRBV4-2 and J usage is TRBJ2-1; the match to TRBD2 covers 8 bases. The J segment lost 5 bases and the V segment lost 0 bases, leaving 3 bases of the junction unmatched. Germline CDR1 and CDR2: LGHNA and YNFKEQ. The CDR3 runs 15 residues. Here the CDR3 reads CASSQDGTRNNEQFF. CDR3 nucleotide sequence: TGTGCCAGCAGCCAAGATGGGACTAGAAACAATGAGCAGTTCTTC.

The rearrangement joins TRBV7-2 to TRBJ1-3; D remains unclear. Trimming stripped 4 bases from V and 4 bases from J, with 17 bases between. The CDR3 runs 16 residues. From germline, CDR1 is SGHTA and CDR2 FQGNSA. The CDR3 bases are TGTGCCAGCAGCTATCCCCGCAAGACGTCGGGAAACACCATATATTTT. Residues: CASSYPRKTSGNTIYF. The full variable domain, completed using reference TRBV7-2 and TRBJ1-3, is GAGVSQSPSNKVTEKGKDVELRCDPISGHTALYWYRQSLGQGLEFLIYFQGNSAPDKSGLPSDRFSAERTGGSVSTLTIQRTQQEDSAVYLCASSYPRKTSGNTIYFGEGSWLTVV.

J is TRBJ2-5 and V is TRBV5-1; weak D call: TRBD2 (6 bases). V shed 4 bases and J shed 4 bases, with 11 bases lying between them. CDR3 size: 13 residues. CDR1 SGHRS and CDR2 YFSETQ come from the germline V gene. The CDR3 is CASSRDGRETQYF. In nucleotides, the CDR3 is TGCGCCAGCAGCAGGGACGGGAGAGAGACCCAGTACTTC.

The CDR3: CASSTTSATDTQYF. As DNA, the CDR3 is TGTGCCAGTAGTACTACTAGCGCCACAGATACGCAGTATTTT. The rearrangement links TRBV19 to TRBJ2-3; 7 nucleotides agree with TRBD2. Germline CDR1 is LNHDA and CDR2 is SQIVND (reference sequence). After removal of 4 bases from V and 2 bases from J, the junction contained 3 bases not matched to a gene. This CDR3 region has 14 residues.

The chain has TRBV5-4 and TRBJ2-7; D unclear. V lost 0 bases and J lost 1, with 11 bases in between. The germline gives CDR1 SGHNT, CDR2 YYREEE (reference sequence). The CDR3 loop spans 15 amino acids. CDR3 residues: CASSLEAAKSYEQYF. The CDR3, as DNA: TGTGCCAGCAGCTTGGAGGCTGCCAAGTCCTACGAGCAGTACTTC.

The rearrangement joins TRBV7-2 to TRBJ2-7, with a weak D call TRBD1 (5 bases). CDR3 size: 14 residues. Germline V gene sequence: CDR1 SGHTA, CDR2 FQGNSA. V was shortened by 3 bases and J by 0 bases, with 9 bases between the two germline ends. The CDR3 nucleotides are TGTGCCAGCAGCTTGTTCGACAGCTCCTACGAGCAGTACTTC. Translation: CASSLFDSSYEQYF.

The gene calls are TRBV5-6 and TRBJ2-7; D remains unclear. V lost 0 bases, J lost 6 bases, and 7 bases lay in between. The CDR3 runs to 12 residues. Germline V gene lookup returns CDR1 SGHDT and CDR2 YYEEEE. The CDR3 DNA follows: TGTGCCAGCAGCTTGGGCCCAGGCGAGCAGTACTTC. Translated: CASSLGPGEQYF.

Comment on this clone: One end of the junction varies from germline; a read error may be responsible. This chain connects TRBV7-7 to TRBJ2-1, with 15 bases that match TRBD2. This CDR3 spans 17 amino acids. Per the germline V gene, CDR1 is SSHAT and CDR2 is FNYEAQ (reference sequence). This chain's CDR3 is CASSPGLAGGHYNEQFF. The CDR3 nucleotides are TGTGCTAGCAGCCCGGGACTAGCGGGGGGCCATTACAATGAGCAGTTCTTC.

The chain has TRBV19 and TRBJ2-5; either TRBD1 or TRBD2 may supply D (5 bases each). The CDR3 spans 14 residues. Germline loops: CDR1 LNHDA, CDR2 SQIVND (reference sequence). The ends were cut back, 3 bases at V and 1 base at J, with 9 bases in the middle. The CDR3 region has the DNA TGTGCCAGTAGTATTAACGGGGCCCAAGAGACCCAGTACTTC. Translating gives CASSINGAQETQYF.

The CDR3 reads CASSLNRAGSDTQYF. Written as DNA, the CDR3 is TGTGCCAGCAGCTTAAACCGAGCGGGGTCAGATACGCAGTATTTT. This chain joins TRBV7-3 and TRBJ2-3; 7 bases map to TRBD2. V lost 1 base and J lost 4; bases outside the gene matches: 5. The CDR3 consists of 15 residues. Germline V lookup: CDR1 SGHTA, CDR2 FQGTGA. The full variable domain, in which reference TRBV7-3 and TRBJ2-3 provide the parts outside the CDR3, is GAGVSQTPSNKVTEKGKYVELRCDPISGHTALYWYRQSLGQGPEFLIYFQGTGAADDSGLPNDRFFAVRPEGSVSTLKIQRTERGDSAVYLCASSLNRAGSDTQYFGPGTRLTVL.

The chain is built from TRBV27 and TRBJ2-2; D is unresolved. The CDR3 sequence is 13 residues long. Germline CDR1 MNHEY, CDR2 SMNVEV (reference sequence). The V gene lost 5 bases and the J gene lost 2 bases, with 6 bases spanning the gap. CDR3 in DNA: TGTGCCAGCAGTCGGCTCAACACCGGGGAGCTGTTTTTT. Residues: CASSRLNTGELFF.

This clone has only a few counts. The V call is TRBV7-2, the J call TRBJ1-2; D ambiguous. Trimming cost V 1 base and J 2 bases, with 5 bases left between them. Germline assignment: CDR1 SGHTA and CDR2 FQGNSA. The CDR3 is 13 residues long. This chain's CDR3 is CASSLVQNYGYTF. CDR3 nucleotides: TGTGCCAGCAGCTTAGTTCAGAACTATGGCTACACCTTC.

This chain uses TRBV9 with TRBJ2-7; D gene uncertain. CDR1 is SGDLS, CDR2 YYNGEE, per germline. The CDR3 loop spans 13 amino acids. Trimming left V 4 bases short and J 7 bases short, with 15 bases between. DNA for the CDR3: TGTGCCAGCAGCCCGGGTCCCAGTGAGGAGCAGTACTTC. Translating it yields CASSPGPSEEQYF.

The chain combines TRBV9 with TRBJ2-1; 7 nucleotides match TRBD2. The CDR3 has 20 amino acids. Trimming at V came to 0 bases and at J to 4 bases, leaving 19 bases not matched to a gene. Germline-derived CDR1 and CDR2 are SGDLS and YYNGEE. The CDR3 bases are TGTGCCAGCAGCGTAGTTGTCGGAGGGTCTGGCGGGGGTTCTTACAATGAGCAGTTCTTC. It is translated as CASSVVVGGSGGGSYNEQFF. Based on the CDR3 plus reference TRBV9 and TRBJ2-1, the full variable domain is DSGVTQTPKHLITATGQRVTLRCSPRSGDLSVYWYQQSLDQGLQFLIQYYNGEERAKGNILERFSAQQFPDLHSELNLSSLELGDSALYFCASSVVVGGSGGGSYNEQFFGPGTRLTVL.

This chain joins TRBV27 and TRBJ2-3; the match to TRBD2 covers 10 bases. Germline values: CDR1 MNHEY, CDR2 SMNVEV (reference sequence). The CDR3 sequence is 14 residues long. Trimming removed 3 bases from V and 6 bases from J; junction bases left unmatched: 3. CDR3 sequence (DNA): TGTGCCAGCAGTTTGATTAGCGGGGGGGATACGCAGTATTTT. It translates to CASSLISGGDTQYF.

V is TRBV5-1 and J is TRBJ2-1; TRBD2 matches at 8 bases. J gave up 4 bases and V 4 bases, and 10 bases lay outside the gene matches. Germline CDR1 is SGHRS and CDR2 is YFSETQ. The CDR3 consists of 16 residues. In nucleotides, the CDR3 is TGCGCCAGCAGCCCGCTCGGTGGCGGGGGGTACAATGAGCAGTTCTTC. Protein: CASSPLGGGGYNEQFF.

The rearrangement joins TRBV5-6 to TRBJ2-5; 8 nucleotides match TRBD1. The CDR3 extends over 13 amino acids. The V segment lost 2 bases and the J segment 5 bases; nucleotides outside the gene matches: 2. Germline V lookup: CDR1 SGHDT, CDR2 YYEEEE. CDR3 sequence: CASSFQGAETQYF. CDR3 DNA: TGTGCCAGCAGCTTCCAGGGGGCCGAGACCCAGTACTTC.